This T cell receptor (beta chain) appears in the sequencing data of a study of blood T cells in healthy people across ages. Study context: Template switching captured about one barcoded beta molecule per two T cells.

Study observations and caveats: Age showed a roughly linear inverse relationship with TCR beta diversity per million T cells. It was not possible, with unsorted PBMCs, to conclusively compare naive and antigen-experienced cells.

The authors ran a second PCR of about 6 to 12 cycles using a sample-barcoded 5' primer and a J-beta primer mix. TCRdb passed the 5' RACE reads through MiXCR, listing each CDR3 protein once. The table includes hundreds of thousands of distinct CDR3 sequences, roughly 44% detected once. Concerning this clonotype itself: Antigen specificity is unknown.

The CDR3 is 14 amino acids. Per germline, CDR1 WSHSY and CDR2 SAAADI. Trimming pared 0 bases from V and 10 bases from J, leaving 15 bases between. The sample taken for sequencing was blood. This chain links TRBV10-2 with TRBJ1-1; perhaps TRBD1 as D (6 bases). The origin of this receptor is a man between 60 and 75 years old in good health. Here the CDR3 DNA reads TGCGCCAGCAGTGAGTCGACTCAGGGGTTTGCAGCTTTCTTT. This gives the protein CASSESTQGFAAFF.